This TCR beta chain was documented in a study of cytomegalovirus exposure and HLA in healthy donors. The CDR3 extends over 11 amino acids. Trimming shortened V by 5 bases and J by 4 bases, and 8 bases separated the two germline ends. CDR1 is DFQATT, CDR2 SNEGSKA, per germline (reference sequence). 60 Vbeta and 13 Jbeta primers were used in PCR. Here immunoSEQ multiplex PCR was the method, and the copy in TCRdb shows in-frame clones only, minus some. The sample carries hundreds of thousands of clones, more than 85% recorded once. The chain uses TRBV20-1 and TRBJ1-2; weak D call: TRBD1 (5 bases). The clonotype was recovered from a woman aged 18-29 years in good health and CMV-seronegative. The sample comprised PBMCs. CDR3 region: CSAYDSYGYTF. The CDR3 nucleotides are TGCAGTGCTTACGACAGCTATGGCTACACCTTC.